The clone carrying this T cell receptor (beta chain) was counted between two and nine times. Indicated time point: baseline pretreatment blood. The treatment: 15 Gy SBRT to primary tumor, nephrectomy 4 weeks later. This entry belongs to a study of radiation and T cells in renal cell carcinoma. The CDR3 is made up of 16 amino acids. Germline values: CDR1 SNHLY, CDR2 FYNNEI. The V end was cut by 7 bases, the J end by 4 bases, with 21 bases between. Measured with immunoSEQ multiplex PCR; TCRdb has only the in-frame clones, and not every one. The sample holds about 140,000 clones; over 80% are singletons and the top ten take roughly 25%.

The sequence was obtained from a woman aged 50 to 65 with renal cell carcinoma. This specimen was blood, taken from a patient whose treatment included radiotherapy and nephrectomy. The V gene is TRBV2, the J gene TRBJ2-3; no definite D call. The CDR3 DNA reads TGTGCCAGCACTCGGGTCGGACGACGCTCCTCAGATACGCAGTATTTT. Amino acid sequence: CASTRVGRRSSDTQYF.